Below, one T cell receptor beta chain is given with its context. Germline V gives CDR1 MNHNS, CDR2 SASEGT. The CDR3 consists of 15 residues. Between the trimmed V and J ends, which lost 2 bases and 0 bases, there was a span of 7 bases. Authors' processing steps: The assay estimated nucleated cells by amplifying reference gene primers. Here immunoSEQ multiplex PCR was the method, and the copy in TCRdb shows in-frame clones only, minus some. For V, J and clone size, that table is used; D and trimming come from the DNA. Here the sample spans some 50,000 clones, almost 85% being singletons. This sample is part of a study of blood T cell repertoires in COVID-19.

Sequencing was done on a sample of peripheral blood. V usage is TRBV6-1 and J usage is TRBJ1-4; D is ambiguous. This sequence originates from an elderly woman with acute or convalescent COVID-19. In DNA form, the CDR3 reads TGTGCCAGCAGTGAACTAGGAACAACTAATGAAAAACTGTTTTTT. Translation: CASSELGTTNEKLFF.